These T cell receptor beta chains were read from a single sample in a study of early stage breast cancer tumors. The table came from immunoSEQ multiplex PCR; TCRdb's copy has only in-frame clones and leaves some out. In the table there are about 9,000 clones, 65% to 75% of which are singletons. The sample comprised normal breast tissue next to the tumor. The receptors were gathered from a person in their sixties or seventies with breast cancer. Both conserved end residues are part of each CDR3. A D gene is named only where the DNA matches it firmly. Size is stated for part of the rows, as once, few or many counts, or as a class when the clone is expanded.

d_call j_call clone_size v_call cdr3_aa cdr3_nt
TRBD1 TRBJ1-1 NA TRBV6-4 CASSDSGRGRNTEAFF TGTGCCAGCAGTGACTCGGGCAGGGGGCGGAACACTGAAGCTTTCTTT
NA TRBJ2-6 once TRBV19 CASSNSGANVLTF TGTGCCAGTAGCAACTCTGGGGCCAACGTCCTGACTTTC
NA TRBJ2-3 NA TRBV2 CASVDSSDTQYF TGTGCCAGCGTCGACAGCTCAGATACGCAGTATTTT
TRBD1 TRBJ1-1 NA TRBV10-1 CASSQGTGGILGTEAFF TGCGCCAGCAGTCAAGGGACAGGGGGAATTTTAGGCACTGAAGCTTTCTTT
TRBD2 TRBJ2-7 NA TRBV11-2 CASRRTSGLYEQYF TGTGCCAGCAGACGGACTAGCGGGCTCTACGAGCAGTACTTC
NA TRBJ1-2 NA TRBV14 CASRRGGAYGYTF TGTGCCAGCAGACGAGGAGGCGCGTATGGCTACACCTTC
TRBD1 TRBJ2-5 once TRBV11-3 CASSTGQGETQYF TGTGCCAGCAGCACCGGACAGGGGGAGACCCAGTACTTC
NA TRBJ2-5 NA TRBV7-6 CASSLDAGFGVAQYF TGTGCCAGCAGCTTAGATGCGGGGTTCGGGGTGGCCCAGTACTTC
TRBD2 TRBJ2-3 NA TRBV28 CASSLGGLGTSGRWTQYF TGTGCCAGCAGTTTAGGAGGGCTCGGGACTAGCGGGAGGTGGACGCAGTATTTT
TRBD2 TRBJ2-7 few TRBV30 CAWSVRLAGGSEQYF TGTGCCTGGAGTGTAAGACTAGCGGGAGGATCCGAGCAGTACTTC
NA TRBJ1-1 NA TRBV7-6 CASSLGQVNTEAFF TGTGCCAGCAGCTTAGGCCAGGTGAACACTGAAGCTTTCTTT
NA TRBJ2-3 NA TRBV27 CASSPSRSLTDTQYF TGTGCCAGCAGTCCATCGAGAAGCCTAACAGATACGCAGTATTTT
NA TRBJ2-1 NA TRBV9 CASSRTDRPDEQFF TGTGCCAGCAGCAGGACAGATAGGCCTGATGAGCAGTTCTTC
NA TRBJ2-7 few TRBV5-1 CASSLAEQGRYEQYF TGCGCCAGCAGCTTGGCCGAACAGGGGAGGTACGAGCAGTACTTC
TRBD2 TRBJ2-3 NA TRBV27 CASSSQPLAVVPDRLRDTQYF TGTGCCAGCAGTTCCCAGCCACTAGCGGTAGTGCCGGACCGACTCAGGGATACGCAGTATTTT
TRBD2 TRBJ2-7 few TRBV2 CASSTYSGISSYEQYF TGTGCCAGCAGTACTTATAGCGGGATCTCCTCCTACGAGCAGTACTTC
TRBD1 TRBJ1-2 NA TRBV7-3 CASSTGTGVNYGYTF TGTGCCAGCAGCACCGGGACAGGGGTGAACTATGGCTACACCTTC
TRBD1 TRBJ1-1 NA TRBV6-5 CASSYRNTGGNTEAFF TGTGCCAGCAGTTACCGAAACACAGGGGGCAACACTGAAGCTTTCTTT
NA TRBJ1-2 NA TRBV25-1 CASMDMNYGYTF TGTGCCAGCATGGACATGAACTATGGCTACACCTTC
TRBD1 TRBJ2-7 few TRBV6-1 CASSVDRGYEQYF TGTGCCAGCAGCGTTGACAGGGGTTACGAGCAGTACTTC
TRBD1 TRBJ2-2 NA TRBV19 CASSLIRTGRGVNTGELFF TGTGCCAGTAGTCTTATAAGGACAGGGAGAGGGGTTAACACCGGGGAGCTGTTTTTT
TRBD1 TRBJ1-5 NA TRBV29-1 CSVTQGGNQPQHF TGCAGCGTGACACAGGGGGGCAATCAGCCCCAGCATTTT
NA TRBJ1-5 NA TRBV13 CASSSGAPGQPQHF TGTGCCAGCAGCTCAGGGGCGCCAGGTCAGCCCCAGCATTTT
TRBD1 TRBJ2-1 few TRBV30 CAWSVGQGVAQFF TGTGCCTGGAGTGTGGGACAGGGTGTAGCGCAGTTCTTC
NA TRBJ1-4 NA TRBV2 CASSDTANEKLFF TGTGCCAGCAGTGACACAGCTAATGAAAAACTGTTTTTT
NA TRBJ2-1 NA TRBV19 CASSNGGISYNEQFF TGTGCCAGTAGTAATGGCGGGATTTCCTACAATGAGCAGTTCTTC
NA TRBJ1-2 few TRBV19 CASSIEGQRGYTF TGTGCCAGTAGTATTGAGGGACAACGCGGCTACACCTTC